The present TCR beta chain was sequenced within a study of blood T cell repertoires in COVID-19. Authors' processing steps: Amplification from reference gene primers served as the basis for estimated nucleated cell counts. TCRdb's copy holds only in-frame clones and misses some; the assay was immunoSEQ multiplex PCR. Clonal size and the V and J genes are those of that table, whereas D and trimming came from the DNA. The sample shows 90,000 or so clones, 90% of them seen only once. With 4 bases removed from V and 0 bases from J, the gap between germline ends came to 20 bases. From germline, CDR1 is SGHKS and CDR2 YYEKEE (reference sequence). CDR3 length: 18 amino acids.

The sequenced material came from peripheral blood. The receptor was derived from a man aged 18-30 years with COVID-19, enrolled during active disease. The chain joins TRBV5-5 to TRBJ2-4; D is possibly TRBD1 (6 bases). This CDR3 reads CASSPTGFSVLAKNIQYF. CDR3 DNA: TGTGCCAGCAGCCCCACAGGGTTCTCTGTCTTAGCCAAAAACATTCAGTACTTC.